The 32 T cell receptor beta chains in this list originate from one sample, sequenced in a study of response to subunit inactivated influenza vaccine. TCRdb recomputed calls from the RT-PCR reads with MiXCR, one row per CDR3 protein. Of 500,000 to 550,000 distinct CDR3 sequences in the sample, 7.6% were seen once. Specimen: PBMCs from blood, collected 23 to 25 months after vaccination. These receptor sequences come from a man between 45 and 75 years old who received an inactivated influenza vaccine.

This clonotype was counted ten times or more. This sequence joins TRBV3-1 and TRBJ2-2; 8 bases are a match to TRBD1. The CDR3 is 14 residues long. V lost 1 base, J lost 6 bases, and 1 base stayed unmatched. Germline CDR1 LGHDT, CDR2 YNNKEL (reference sequence). The CDR3 loop reads CASSQGTGPGELFF. In DNA form, the CDR3 reads TGTGCCAGCAGCCAAGGGACAGGGCCCGGGGAGCTGTTTTTT.

A few counts support this clonotype. V gene TRBV27 combines with J gene TRBJ2-7; weak D call: TRBD2 (7 bases). Trimming took off 5 bases at V and 1 base at J, with 12 bases between the two ends. The CDR3 is 14 residues long. Germline CDR1 reads MNHEY; CDR2 reads SMNVEV (reference sequence). In DNA, the CDR3 is TGTGCCAGCAGTGCGGGGGCGGGATCCTACGAGCAGTACTTC. This sequence encodes CASSAGAGSYEQYF.

This clonotype was counted many times. This chain connects TRBV20-1 to TRBJ1-6, with D perhaps matching TRBD1 (6 bases). This CDR3 comprises 14 residues. Trimming removed 3 bases at V and 13 bases at J, with 19 bases between. Germline V gene data show CDR1 as DFQATT and CDR2 as SNEGSKA (reference sequence). CDR3 sequence reads: CSARMRGALSPLHF. CDR3 sequence (DNA): TGCAGTGCTAGGATGAGGGGGGCCTTAAGCCCCCTCCACTTT.

The table lists this clonotype with a few counts. V gene TRBV20-1 combines with J gene TRBJ1-5, with D hard to call. The germline CDR1 and CDR2 sequences are DFQATT and SNEGSKA (reference sequence). V shed 3 bases and J shed 0 bases, with 12 bases lying between them. The CDR3 extends over 15 amino acids. The DNA for the CDR3 is TGCAGTGCTAGGATGGACGGCTATAGCAATCAGCCCCAGCATTTT. Translated, it gives CSARMDGYSNQPQHF.

The V gene is TRBV28, the J gene TRBJ2-4; D might be TRBD2 (7 bases). This CDR3 has 18 residues. Trimming removed 8 bases from V and 1 base from J, with 24 bases in between. Looked up from germline, CDR1 is MDHEN and CDR2 is SYDVKM. The CDR3 nucleotides are TGTGCCAGCGGTACCCTCGTACTAGGGGGGGGGGCCAAAAACATTCAGTACTTC. It codes for CASGTLVLGGGAKNIQYF.

The table lists this clonotype with a few counts. V and J are TRBV18 and TRBJ1-2; tentatively, D is TRBD1 (6 bases). CDR3 size: 13 residues. Germline loops: CDR1 KGHSH, CDR2 LQKENI. The V end lost 3 bases, the J end lost 4 bases, and 9 bases lay between the germline ends. The CDR3 nucleotides read TGTGCCAGCTCACCGGACAGCCTCTATGGCTACACCTTC. Its protein product is CASSPDSLYGYTF.

This clonotype was seen a handful of times. The chain carries TRBV10-3 and TRBJ2-1; 12 nucleotides agree with TRBD2. Germline V gene lookup returns CDR1 ENHRY and CDR2 SYGVKD. The CDR3 covers 14 residues. J gave up 8 bases and V 9 bases, and 8 bases lay outside the gene matches. The DNA of the CDR3 is TGTGCCATAAGACTAGCGGGAGAAAGCGATGAGCAGTTCTTC. Translation gives CAIRLAGESDEQFF.

The CDR3 reads CAISVTGTGPTEAFF. Written as DNA, the CDR3 is TGTGCCATCAGTGTAACCGGGACAGGGCCCACTGAAGCTTTCTTT. This chain joins TRBV10-3 and TRBJ1-1; 9 nucleotides agree with TRBD1. Trimming took 4 bases from V and 4 from J; bases not matched to a gene: 7. Germline CDR1 reads ENHRY; CDR2 reads SYGVKD. The CDR3 loop spans 15 amino acids.

The chain recombines TRBV12-3 or TRBV12-4 with TRBJ2-7; D is unresolved. V lost 1 base to trimming and J lost 4 bases, with 5 bases between them. This CDR3 comprises 12 residues. The CDR3 here is CASSLEVYEQYF. The CDR3 region has the DNA TGTGCCAGCAGTTTAGAGGTTTACGAGCAGTACTTC.

In its sample, this clonotype was seen many times. J is TRBJ2-7 and V is TRBV7-9; 9 nucleotides align to TRBD2. The CDR3 is 16 residues long. CDR1 is SEHNR, CDR2 FQNEAQ, per germline (reference sequence). V was pared by 5 bases and J by 7 bases, with 15 bases of the junction left unmatched. DNA for the CDR3: TGTGCCAGCAGCCCCTGGGCGGGAGGGCCGGGTCATGAGCAGTACTTC. It specifies CASSPWAGGPGHEQYF.

This clonotype was counted many times. The chain is built from TRBV29-1 and TRBJ2-7; the D gene could be TRBD1 or TRBD2 (7 bases each). Germline assignment: CDR1 SQVTM and CDR2 ANQGSEA. There are 17 residues in the CDR3. The V gene lost 0 bases and the J gene lost 4 bases, with 22 bases spanning the gap. CDR3 residues: CSVEDKTGEGLAYEQYF. The CDR3 nucleotides read TGCAGCGTTGAAGATAAAACAGGGGAGGGTCTGGCGTACGAGCAGTACTTC.

This clonotype has a count of ten or more. The chain has TRBV11-1 and TRBJ2-7; 12 bases match TRBD2. In germline, CDR1 is SGHAT, CDR2 FQDESV (reference sequence). CDR3 length equals 14 residues. The trim removed 5 bases at V and 7 bases at J, leaving 6 bases unmatched. CDR3 nucleotides: TGTGCCAGCAGCCGAGGACTAGCGGGATGGGAGCAGTACTTC. It yields the protein CASSRGLAGWEQYF.

This chain connects TRBV12-3 or TRBV12-4 to TRBJ2-7; 11 positions agree with TRBD2. The length of the CDR3 is 15 residues. J lost 6 bases, V lost 2 bases, and 6 bases had no gene match. The CDR3 protein is CASSLRGTSGGEQYF. The CDR3 region has the DNA TGTGCCAGCAGTTTAAGGGGGACTAGCGGAGGCGAGCAGTACTTC.

This clonotype was picked up a small number of times. V and J are TRBV4-3 and TRBJ2-6, with no clear D. The CDR3 is 16 residues long. Between the trimmed V and J ends, which lost 1 base and 2 bases, there was a span of 9 bases. Germline V gene lookup returns CDR1 LGHNA and CDR2 YSLEER. In nucleotides, the CDR3 is TGCGCCAGCAGCCAAGGAACCCAGACTGGGGCCAACGTCCTGACTTTC. Protein: CASSQGTQTGANVLTF.

The chain carries TRBV12-3 or TRBV12-4 and TRBJ2-7; D may be TRBD1 (5 bases). V lost 3 bases and J lost 7, with 16 bases in between. The CDR3 has 14 residues. CDR3 residues: CASSFTTSGREQYF. CDR3 nucleotide sequence: TGTGCCAGCAGTTTCACTACCTCAGGGCGTGAGCAGTACTTC.

The CDR3 is CASSLATGNTQYF. The CDR3 region has the DNA TGTGCCAGCAGTTTGGCGACGGGGAATACGCAGTATTTT. J is TRBJ2-3 and V is TRBV12-3 or TRBV12-4, with D tentatively TRBD2 (5 bases). CDR3 length equals 13 residues. Trimming stripped 3 bases from V and 7 bases from J, with 11 bases between.

The table lists this clonotype with many counts. The chain combines TRBV27 with TRBJ2-1; TRBD1 aligns across 9 bases. The CDR3 covers 15 residues. Germline trimming cut 1 base from V and 6 bases from J; bases unmatched to any gene: 4. Germline V gene sequence: CDR1 MNHEY, CDR2 SMNVEV (reference sequence). DNA of the CDR3: TGTGCCAGCAGTTTATTGGGACAGGGTCGCAATGAGCAGTTCTTC. It yields the protein CASSLLGQGRNEQFF.

V is TRBV20-1 and J is TRBJ2-3; D remains unclear. With 0 bases removed from V and 5 bases from J, the gap between germline ends came to 15 bases. The CDR3 is 15 residues long. Germline V gene data show CDR1 as DFQATT and CDR2 as SNEGSKA (reference sequence). CDR3 sequence reads: CSARDVRRYEDTQYF. The CDR3 DNA reads as TGCAGTGCTAGAGATGTCAGGCGATACGAAGATACGCAGTATTTT.

This clonotype turned up a few times. The rearrangement joins TRBV20-1 to TRBJ1-5; D is ambiguous. This CDR3 is built from 13 residues. Germline V gene data show CDR1 as DFQATT and CDR2 as SNEGSKA (reference sequence). The V end was cut by 6 bases, the J end by 5 bases, with 14 bases between. This chain's CDR3 is CSANAEVDQPQHF. The DNA for the CDR3 is TGCAGTGCCAACGCCGAAGTCGATCAGCCCCAGCATTTT.

Concerning this clonotype itself: This could be a read error, since a much larger clone is one nucleotide away. The gene calls are TRBV4-1 and TRBJ2-1, with D unresolved. The CDR3 is 15 amino acids. Germline lookup yields CDR1 MGHRA and CDR2 YSYEKL. Trimming pared 2 bases from V and 7 bases from J, leaving 15 bases between. In nucleotides, the CDR3 is TGCGCCAGCAGCCAAAGAGTCGGTCTTTCGAATGAGCAGTTCTTC. It specifies CASSQRVGLSNEQFF.

The chain joins TRBV20-1 to TRBJ2-1; no clear D gene. The CDR3 covers 12 residues. V lost 5 bases and J lost 9, with 14 bases in between. The germline V gene has CDR1 DFQATT and CDR2 SNEGSKA (reference sequence). CDR3 amino acids: CSAAGAPGEQFF. The CDR3 DNA reads as TGCAGTGCTGCCGGAGCTCCCGGTGAGCAGTTCTTC.

This clonotype was detected ten times or more. The V call is TRBV7-2, the J call TRBJ2-3; D remains ambiguous. The CDR3 is made up of 16 amino acids. The germline CDR1 and CDR2 sequences are SGHTA and FQGNSA. V was cut by 2 bases and J by 4 bases, with 16 bases left in between. The DNA for the CDR3 is TGTGCCAGCAGCTTATATGTGGGGTCCCACCCAGATACGCAGTATTTT. Amino acid sequence: CASSLYVGSHPDTQYF.

This clonotype was detected ten times or more. The V and J genes are TRBV12-3 or TRBV12-4 and TRBJ1-2; 10 bases agree with TRBD1. CDR3 length: 15 amino acids. Unmatched junction bases numbered 6, after V lost 1 base and J lost 7 bases. The CDR3 loop is CASSLGQGAGVGYTF. As DNA, the CDR3 is TGTGCCAGCAGTTTAGGACAGGGGGCGGGCGTTGGCTACACCTTC.

CDR3 nucleotides: TGTGCCAGCAGCGCCAATAGCGGGAGAAACTACAATGAGCAGTTCTTC. Protein sequence: CASSANSGRNYNEQFF. The chain employs TRBV7-9 and TRBJ2-1; the match to TRBD2 covers 9 bases. The germline CDR1 and CDR2 sequences are SEHNR and FQNEAQ (reference sequence). This CDR3 region has 16 residues. V dropped 5 bases and J dropped 3; count of bases not matched to a gene: 8. Together with reference TRBV7-9 and TRBJ2-1, the CDR3 gives the full variable domain: DTGVSQNPRHKITKRGQNVTFRCDPISEHNRLYWYRQTLGQGPEFLTYFQNEAQLEKSRLLSDRFSAERPKGSFSTLEIQRTEQGDSAMYLCASSANSGRNYNEQFFGPGTRLTVL.

This clonotype was counted only a few times. The V call is TRBV28, the J call TRBJ2-3; 7 nucleotides agree with TRBD1. The CDR3 has 14 residues. Germline V lookup: CDR1 MDHEN, CDR2 SYDVKM. J gave up 3 bases and V 6 bases, and 6 bases lay outside the gene matches. CDR3 residues: CASSRTGETDTQYF. CDR3 DNA: TGTGCCAGCAGCCGAACAGGGGAGACAGATACGCAGTATTTT.

There are a few counts of this clonotype. CDR3 loop: CASSQGQWSPLHF. CDR3 nucleotides: TGCGCCAGCAGCCAAGGACAGTGGTCACCCCTCCACTTT. V is TRBV4-1 and J is TRBJ1-6, with D possibly TRBD1 on 5 matching bases. The CDR3 is made up of 13 amino acids. The V end lost 1 base, the J end lost 10 bases, and 8 bases lay between the germline ends. The germline V gene encodes CDR1 MGHRA and CDR2 YSYEKL.

This clonotype was found many times. The rearrangement uses TRBV12-3 or TRBV12-4 and TRBJ2-1; no reliable D call. This CDR3 region has 13 residues. Deletions cut 5 bases from V and 9 bases from J, with 14 bases between. This CDR3 reads CASSLGEPGEQFF. CDR3 nucleotides: TGTGCCAGCAGTCTCGGTGAACCGGGTGAGCAGTTCTTC.

This chain connects TRBV28 to TRBJ2-7; D not certain. V was cut by 5 bases and J by 6 bases, with 14 bases left in between. Germline V gives CDR1 MDHEN, CDR2 SYDVKM. CDR3 length: 13 residues. CDR3 in DNA: TGTGCCAGCAGTCGGGCCGGCCATACCGAGCAGTACTTC. It encodes CASSRAGHTEQYF.

This clonotype has just a few counts. J is TRBJ2-6 and V is TRBV29-1; TRBD1 matches 8 bases. V was clipped by 1 base and J by 13 bases; unmatched bases: 6. The CDR3 is 13 amino acids. CDR1 is SQVTM, CDR2 ANQGSEA, per germline. Here the CDR3 DNA reads TGCAGCGTTGAAGTGACAGGGGAAAAGGTCCTGACTTTC. Encoded protein: CSVEVTGEKVLTF.

The V call is TRBV12-3 or TRBV12-4, the J call TRBJ1-2; no reliable D call. V lost 6 bases and J lost 7, with 15 bases in between. The CDR3 has 13 residues. In DNA, the CDR3 is TGTGCCAGCAGCCGGAGTAATTTTGGTGGCTACACCTTC. It codes for CASSRSNFGGYTF.

The rearrangement links TRBV29-1 to TRBJ2-1; TRBD1 matches at 9 bases. This CDR3 region has 15 residues. The V gene end was trimmed by 2 bases and the J gene end by 4 bases; junction bases not matched to a gene: 6. Germline V CDR1 and CDR2: SQVTM, ANQGSEA. CDR3 amino acids: CSVEPRDRVYNEQFF. The CDR3 DNA follows: TGCAGCGTTGAACCCCGGGACAGGGTTTACAATGAGCAGTTCTTC.

The CDR3 coding sequence is TGTGCCATCAGTGAGATGGGACAGGGCACCCTTGAAGCTTTCTTT. Its translation is CAISEMGQGTLEAFF. J is TRBJ1-1 and V is TRBV10-3, with 9 nucleotides matching TRBD1. CDR3 length: 15 residues. Germline V gene sequence: CDR1 ENHRY, CDR2 SYGVKD. The ends lost 2 bases at V and 7 bases at J; junction bases unmatched: 8.